These 20 T cell receptor beta chains were sequenced from one sample in a study of PD-1 blockade in classical Hodgkin lymphoma. Brentuximab vedotin exposure varied, and every patient relapsed after autologous stem cell transplantation. Magnetic depletion of non-target cells from thawed PBMCs yielded purified CD8+ T cells. Sequencing was performed with immunoSEQ multiplex PCR; in TCRdb, only in-frame clones are kept and a portion is missing. Altogether over 2,500 clones are present, under 80% being singletons, with the ten largest covering roughly 9.8%. This specimen was CD8+ T cells from blood, taken at baseline. The source is a human donor with classical Hodgkin lymphoma.

This clone came up a few times. It is unclear where the CDR3 begins or ends on the DNA, so no DNA is shown, and the CDR3 is as TCRdb lists it. The gene calls are TRBV7-9 and TRBJ1-4; the table's D gene call, TRBD1, was not cross checked with the DNA. The germline CDR1 and CDR2 sequences are SEHNR and FQNEAQ (reference sequence). The CDR3 is made up of 16 amino acids, end residues included. The CDR3 sequence: CASSSSRTGGNEKLFF.

This clone was seen a handful of times. The J gene is TRBJ1-1, the V gene TRBV14, with D possibly matching TRBD1 (6 bases). Per germline, CDR1 SGHDN and CDR2 FVKESK. Deletions cut 4 bases from V and 3 bases from J, with 21 bases between. The CDR3 sequence is 17 residues long. DNA for the CDR3: TGTGCCAGCAGCCCCCAAACTGGGGGCCCATCGGACACTGAAGCTTTCTTT. It specifies CASSPQTGGPSDTEAFF.

The table lists this clone with a few counts. The rearrangement joins TRBV28 to TRBJ2-3, with a possible D match to TRBD2 (6 bases). The germline V and J ends were trimmed by 3 bases and 1 base, with 8 bases remaining between them. Germline lookup yields CDR1 MDHEN and CDR2 SYDVKM. The CDR3 totals 14 residues. DNA of the CDR3: TGTGCCAGCAGTTTTGTAGCGGGCACAGATACGCAGTATTTT. Amino acid sequence: CASSFVAGTDTQYF.

V is TRBV10-2 and J is TRBJ2-7; 14 bases fit TRBD2. Per germline, CDR1 WSHSY and CDR2 SAAADI. The CDR3 is 15 residues long. V lost 6 bases and J lost 5; bases outside the gene matches: 6. The CDR3 here is CASREGTSGSNEQYF. The CDR3 DNA follows: TGCGCCAGCAGGGAAGGGACTAGCGGGAGTAACGAGCAGTACTTC.

The V call is TRBV2, the J call TRBJ1-2; the D gene is possibly TRBD1 (6 bases). The CDR3 sequence is 10 residues long. The V end lost 10 bases, the J end lost 3 bases, and 6 bases lay between the germline ends. The germline CDR1 and CDR2 sequences are SNHLY and FYNNEI. CDR3 sequence (DNA): TGTGCCAACAGGGACTATGGCTACACCTTC. Its translation is CANRDYGYTF. The entire variable domain, with the rest obtained from reference TRBV2 and TRBJ1-2, is as follows: EPEVTQTPSHQVTQMGQEVILRCVPISNHLYFYWYRQILGQKVEFLVSFYNNEISEKSEIFDDQFSVERPDGSNFTLKIRSTKLEDSAMYFCANRDYGYTFGSGTRLTVV.

This clone was detected a few times. The chain couples TRBV5-1 to TRBJ1-1; possibly TRBD1 for D (5 bases). The CDR3 has 14 residues. Per the germline V gene, CDR1 is SGHRS and CDR2 is YFSETQ. Trimming left V 3 bases short and J 3 bases short, with 12 bases between. CDR3 sequence: CASSSRGGYTEAFF. CDR3 in DNA: TGCGCCAGCAGCTCAAGGGGAGGCTACACTGAAGCTTTCTTT.

The chain has TRBV19 and TRBJ2-7; the D is unclear. The germline gives CDR1 LNHDA, CDR2 SQIVND (reference sequence). Between the trimmed V and J ends, which lost 6 bases and 0 bases, there was a span of 12 bases. The length of the CDR3 is 14 residues. The CDR3 DNA reads as TGTGCCAGTAGCGAGGCATCCTACTCCTACGAGCAGTACTTC. Amino acid sequence: CASSEASYSYEQYF. The entire variable domain, with the rest obtained from reference TRBV19 and TRBJ2-7, is as follows: DGGITQSPKYLFRKEGQNVTLSCEQNLNHDAMYWYRQDPGQGLRLIYYSQIVNDFQKGDIAEGYSVSREKKESFPLTVTSAQKNPTAFYLCASSEASYSYEQYFGPGTRLTVT.

The rearrangement links TRBV6-6 to TRBJ2-7; either TRBD1 or TRBD2 may supply D (5 bases each). Germline CDR1 and CDR2: MNHNY and SVGAGI (reference sequence). The CDR3 runs to 14 residues. Trimming took 7 bases from V and 3 from J, leaving 16 bases between them. CDR3 in DNA: TGTGCCAGCACAGAGGGTTGGACAAACTACGAGCAGTACTTC. Translating it yields CASTEGWTNYEQYF.

J is TRBJ2-7 and V is TRBV7-6; the D gene is possibly TRBD2 (5 bases). Germline lookup yields CDR1 SGHVS and CDR2 FNYEAQ. The CDR3 length is 16 residues. The V gene lost 3 bases and the J gene lost 7 bases, with 22 bases spanning the gap. The CDR3 sequence is CASSFTSGEGLGEQYF. The CDR3 DNA is TGTGCCAGCAGCTTTACTAGTGGGGAAGGGTTGGGGGAGCAGTACTTC.

V gene TRBV7-3 combines with J gene TRBJ1-1; D may be TRBD1 (5 bases). CDR3 length: 20 residues. Between the trimmed V and J ends, which lost 1 base and 5 bases, there was a span of 29 bases. CDR1 is SGHTA and CDR2 is FQGTGA in the germline V gene. CDR3 amino acids: CASSLKPVEFSGTPKTEAFF. In nucleotides, the CDR3 is TGTGCCAGCAGCTTAAAGCCAGTTGAATTCTCGGGGACCCCAAAGACTGAAGCTTTCTTT.

This clone was counted between two and nine times. The chain uses TRBV7-9 and TRBJ2-7; 12 bases agree with TRBD2. V lost 5 bases to trimming and J lost 6 bases; unmatched junction nucleotides: 8. Germline CDR1 and CDR2: SEHNR and FQNEAQ (reference sequence). This CDR3 has 15 amino acids. CDR3 DNA: TGTGCCAGCAGCCTGGCTAGCGGGGGGGCTAGCGAGCAGTACTTC. Residues: CASSLASGGASEQYF.

This clone is a singleton in its sample. This chain uses TRBV7-9 with TRBJ2-1; TRBD2 might be the D (6 bases). Trimming took 3 bases from V and 2 from J, leaving 8 bases between them. CDR1 is SEHNR and CDR2 is FQNEAQ in the germline V gene (reference sequence). The CDR3 length is 14 residues. The CDR3 is CASSLAGTYNEQFF. CDR3 DNA: TGTGCCAGCAGCTTGGCGGGAACCTACAATGAGCAGTTCTTC.

This clone was detected only a few times. This sequence joins TRBV28 and TRBJ2-4; D is undetermined. The CDR3 has 15 amino acids. Deletions cut 4 bases from V and 3 bases from J, with 13 bases between. Germline V gene lookup returns CDR1 MDHEN and CDR2 SYDVKM. In nucleotides, the CDR3 is TGTGCCAGCAGTTCCCCGGAATACGGCAAAAACATTCAGTACTTC. Translating gives CASSSPEYGKNIQYF.

This clone was detected a few times. The V gene is TRBV6-1, the J gene TRBJ1-2; D uncertain. The CDR3 is 12 amino acids. Germline CDR1 is MNHNS and CDR2 is SASEGT. Trimming shortened V by 2 bases and J by 8 bases, and 9 bases separated the two germline ends. The CDR3 sequence: CASSEFEEGYTF. CDR3 in DNA: TGTGCCAGCAGTGAATTTGAGGAGGGCTACACCTTC.

The chain carries TRBV6-1 and TRBJ2-3, with D possibly matching TRBD2 (7 bases). This CDR3 contains 15 residues. V lost 5 bases, J lost 6 bases, and 18 bases lay in between. Germline CDR1 is MNHNS and CDR2 is SASEGT. The CDR3: CASSTLGGEADTQYF. The CDR3 DNA follows: TGTGCCAGCAGTACCCTAGGGGGGGAGGCGGATACGCAGTATTTT.

This clone was seen just once. V and J are TRBV7-2 and TRBJ2-7; D ambiguous. The V and J ends lost 1 base and 1 base respectively, with 8 bases between them. This CDR3 is 14 amino acids long. The germline gives CDR1 SGHTA, CDR2 FQGNSA. CDR3 residues: CASSLDAVSYEQYF. CDR3 nucleotides: TGTGCCAGCAGCTTAGATGCCGTGTCCTACGAGCAGTACTTC.

The genes are TRBV7-9 and TRBJ2-7, with 9 bases lining up with TRBD1. The ends lost 5 bases at V and 2 bases at J; junction bases unmatched: 4. CDR1 and CDR2 (germline): SEHNR, FQNEAQ (reference sequence). The CDR3 totals 14 residues. This CDR3 is CASSKRDRAYEQYF. The CDR3 nucleotides are TGTGCCAGCAGCAAAAGGGACAGGGCCTACGAGCAGTACTTC.

CDR3 DNA: TGCGCCAGCAGCCAAGGCGTCTTAAGTGCCGGGGAGCTGTTTTTT. The encoded protein is CASSQGVLSAGELFF. V gene TRBV4-3 combines with J gene TRBJ2-2; D not certain. Trimming removed 1 base at V and 6 bases at J, with 12 bases between. Germline V CDR1 and CDR2: LGHNA, YSLEER. The CDR3 has 15 residues.

The chain combines TRBV5-1 with TRBJ2-5; no clear D gene. Trimming stripped 2 bases from V and 1 base from J, with 9 bases between. The V gene's germline CDR1 is SGHRS and CDR2 YFSETQ. The CDR3 is 14 amino acids. In nucleotides, the CDR3 is TGCGCCAGCAGCTTAGAAGACGGCCAAGAGACCCAGTACTTC. Protein product: CASSLEDGQETQYF.

This clone is a singleton in its sample. V is TRBV5-4 and J is TRBJ1-3; D remains unclear. Per germline, CDR1 SGHNT and CDR2 YYREEE (reference sequence). V lost 3 bases and J lost 0, with 7 bases in between. CDR3 length: 14 amino acids. The CDR3 loop is CASSSSASGNTIYF. CDR3 coding DNA: TGTGCCAGCAGCTCCTCAGCCTCTGGAAACACCATATATTTT.